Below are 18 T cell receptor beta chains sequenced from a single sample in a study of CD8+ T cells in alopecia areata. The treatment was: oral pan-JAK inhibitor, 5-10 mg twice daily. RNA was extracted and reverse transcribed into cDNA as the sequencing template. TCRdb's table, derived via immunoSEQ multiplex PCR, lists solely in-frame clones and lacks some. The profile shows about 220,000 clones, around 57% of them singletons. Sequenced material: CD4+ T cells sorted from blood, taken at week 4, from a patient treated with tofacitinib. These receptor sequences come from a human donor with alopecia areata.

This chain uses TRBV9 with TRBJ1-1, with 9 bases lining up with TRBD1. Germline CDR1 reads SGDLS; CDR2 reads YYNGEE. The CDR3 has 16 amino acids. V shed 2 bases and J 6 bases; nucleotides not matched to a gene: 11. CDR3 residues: CASSVTGTGKDPEAFF. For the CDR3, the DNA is TGTGCCAGCAGCGTTACCGGGACAGGGAAAGACCCTGAAGCTTTCTTT.

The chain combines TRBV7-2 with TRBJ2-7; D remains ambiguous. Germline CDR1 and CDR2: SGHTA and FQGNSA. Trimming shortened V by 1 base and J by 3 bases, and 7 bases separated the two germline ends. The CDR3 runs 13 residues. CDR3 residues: CASSLGQFYEQYF. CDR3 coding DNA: TGTGCCAGCAGCTTAGGCCAGTTCTACGAGCAGTACTTC.

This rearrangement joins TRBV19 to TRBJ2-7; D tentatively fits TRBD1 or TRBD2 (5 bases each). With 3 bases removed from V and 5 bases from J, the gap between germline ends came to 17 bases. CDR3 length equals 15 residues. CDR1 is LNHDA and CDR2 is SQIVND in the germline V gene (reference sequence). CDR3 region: CASSIVGQGPDEQYF. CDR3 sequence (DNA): TGTGCCAGTAGTATCGTAGGTCAGGGACCGGACGAGCAGTACTTC. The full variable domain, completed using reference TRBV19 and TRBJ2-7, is DGGITQSPKYLFRKEGQNVTLSCEQNLNHDAMYWYRQDPGQGLRLIYYSQIVNDFQKGDIAEGYSVSREKKESFPLTVTSAQKNPTAFYLCASSIVGQGPDEQYFGPGTRLTVT.

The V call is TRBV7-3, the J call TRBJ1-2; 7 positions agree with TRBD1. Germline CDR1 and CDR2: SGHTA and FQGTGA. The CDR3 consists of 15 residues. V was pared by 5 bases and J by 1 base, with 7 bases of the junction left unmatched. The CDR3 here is CASSPQGGDNYGYTF. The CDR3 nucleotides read TGTGCCAGCAGCCCCCAGGGGGGAGATAACTATGGCTACACCTTC.

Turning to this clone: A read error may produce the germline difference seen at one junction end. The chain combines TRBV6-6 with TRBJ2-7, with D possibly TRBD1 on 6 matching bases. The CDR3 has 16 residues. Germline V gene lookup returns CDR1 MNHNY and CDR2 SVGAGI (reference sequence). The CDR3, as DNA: TGTGCCAGCAGTCACTCGGCAGGGGCGGGCACCTACGAGCAGTACTTC. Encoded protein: CASSHSAGAGTYEQYF.

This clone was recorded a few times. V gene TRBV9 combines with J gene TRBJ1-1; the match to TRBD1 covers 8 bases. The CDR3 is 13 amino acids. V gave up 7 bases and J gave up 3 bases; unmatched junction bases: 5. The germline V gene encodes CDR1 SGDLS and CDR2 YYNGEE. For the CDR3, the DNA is TGTGCCAGCGCGGAGGACAGGGACACTGAAGCTTTCTTT. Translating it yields CASAEDRDTEAFF.

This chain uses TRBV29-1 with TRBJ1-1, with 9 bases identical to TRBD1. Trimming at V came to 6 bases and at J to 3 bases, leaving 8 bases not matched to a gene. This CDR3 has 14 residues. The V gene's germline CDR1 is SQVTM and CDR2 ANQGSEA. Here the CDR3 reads CSVETGTGYTEAFF. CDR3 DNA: TGCAGCGTCGAAACCGGGACAGGGTACACTGAAGCTTTCTTT.

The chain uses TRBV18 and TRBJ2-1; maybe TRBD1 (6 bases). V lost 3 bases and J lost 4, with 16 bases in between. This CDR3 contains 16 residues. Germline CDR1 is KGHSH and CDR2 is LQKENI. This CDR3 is CASSPQLGQPYNEQFF. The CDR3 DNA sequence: TGTGCCAGCTCACCCCAGCTCGGACAGCCGTACAATGAGCAGTTCTTC.

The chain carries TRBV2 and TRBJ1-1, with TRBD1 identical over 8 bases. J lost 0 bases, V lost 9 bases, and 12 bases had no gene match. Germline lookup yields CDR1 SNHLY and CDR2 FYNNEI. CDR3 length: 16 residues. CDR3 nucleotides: TGTGCCAGTGGCCCCTGGACAGGGTTAATGAACACTGAAGCTTTCTTT. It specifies CASGPWTGLMNTEAFF.

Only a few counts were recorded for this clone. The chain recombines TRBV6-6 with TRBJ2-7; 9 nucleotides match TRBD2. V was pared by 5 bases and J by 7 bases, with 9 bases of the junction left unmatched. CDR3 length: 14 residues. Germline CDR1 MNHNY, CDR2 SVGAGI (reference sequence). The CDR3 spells CASSDLAGVGEQYF. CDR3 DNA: TGTGCCAGCAGTGATTTAGCGGGGGTAGGAGAGCAGTACTTC.

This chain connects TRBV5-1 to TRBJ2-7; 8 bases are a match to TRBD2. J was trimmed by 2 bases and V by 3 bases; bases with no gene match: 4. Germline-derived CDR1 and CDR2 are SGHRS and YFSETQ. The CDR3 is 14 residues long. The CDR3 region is CASSSSGGTYEQYF. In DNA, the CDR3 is TGCGCCAGCAGCTCTTCGGGAGGGACCTACGAGCAGTACTTC.

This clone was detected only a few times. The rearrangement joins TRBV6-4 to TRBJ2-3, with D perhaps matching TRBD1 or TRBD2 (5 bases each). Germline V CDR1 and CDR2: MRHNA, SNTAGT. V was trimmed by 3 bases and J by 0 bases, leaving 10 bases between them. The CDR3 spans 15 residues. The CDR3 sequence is CASSEEDTSTDTQYF. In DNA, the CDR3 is TGTGCCAGCAGTGAGGAGGACACTAGCACAGATACGCAGTATTTT.

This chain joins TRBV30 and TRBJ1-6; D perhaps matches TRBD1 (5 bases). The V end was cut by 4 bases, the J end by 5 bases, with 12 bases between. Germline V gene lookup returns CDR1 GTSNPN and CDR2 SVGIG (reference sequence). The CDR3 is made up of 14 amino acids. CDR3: CAWNWGRDNSPLHF. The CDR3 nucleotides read TGTGCCTGGAATTGGGGCAGGGATAATTCACCCCTCCACTTT.

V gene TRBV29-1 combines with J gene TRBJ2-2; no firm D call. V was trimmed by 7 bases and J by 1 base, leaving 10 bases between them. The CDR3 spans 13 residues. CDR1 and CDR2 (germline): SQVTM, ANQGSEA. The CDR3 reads CSAYGRNTGELFF. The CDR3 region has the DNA TGCAGCGCTTATGGACGGAACACCGGGGAGCTGTTTTTT.

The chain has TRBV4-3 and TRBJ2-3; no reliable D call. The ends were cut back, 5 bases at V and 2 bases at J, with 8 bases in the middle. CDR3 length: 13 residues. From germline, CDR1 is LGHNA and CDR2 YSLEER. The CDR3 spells CASSYDNTDTQYF. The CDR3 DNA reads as TGCGCCAGCAGCTATGACAACACAGATACGCAGTATTTT.

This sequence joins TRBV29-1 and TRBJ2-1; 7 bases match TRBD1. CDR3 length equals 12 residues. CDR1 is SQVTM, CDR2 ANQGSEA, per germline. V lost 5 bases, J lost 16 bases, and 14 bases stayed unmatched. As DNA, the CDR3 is TGCAGCGTTCTAAACTCCGGGACAGAAGGATTCTTC. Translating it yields CSVLNSGTEGFF.

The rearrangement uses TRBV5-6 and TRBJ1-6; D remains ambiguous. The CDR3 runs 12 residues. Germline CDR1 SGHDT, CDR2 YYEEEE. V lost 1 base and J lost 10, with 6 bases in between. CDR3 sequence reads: CASSLLESPLHF. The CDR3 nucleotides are TGTGCCAGCAGCTTGTTGGAGTCACCCCTCCACTTT.

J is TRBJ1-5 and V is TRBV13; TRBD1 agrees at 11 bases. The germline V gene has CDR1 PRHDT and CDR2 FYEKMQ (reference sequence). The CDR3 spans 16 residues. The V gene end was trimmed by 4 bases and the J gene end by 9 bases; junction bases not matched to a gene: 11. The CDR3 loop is CASSYRTGGLPSPQHF. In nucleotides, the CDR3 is TGTGCCAGCAGCTACCGGACAGGGGGCCTTCCATCGCCCCAGCATTTT.